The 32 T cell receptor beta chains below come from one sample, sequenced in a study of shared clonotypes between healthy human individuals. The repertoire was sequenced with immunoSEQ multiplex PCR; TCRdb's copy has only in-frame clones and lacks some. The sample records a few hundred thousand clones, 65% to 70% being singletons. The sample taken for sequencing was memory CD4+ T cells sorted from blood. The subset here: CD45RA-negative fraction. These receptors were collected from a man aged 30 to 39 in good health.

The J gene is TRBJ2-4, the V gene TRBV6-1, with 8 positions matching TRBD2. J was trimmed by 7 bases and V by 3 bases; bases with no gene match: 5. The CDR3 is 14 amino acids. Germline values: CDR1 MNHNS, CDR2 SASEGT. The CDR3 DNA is TGTGCCAGCAGTGATAGCGGGGTTCAGAACATTCAGTACTTC. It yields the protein CASSDSGVQNIQYF.

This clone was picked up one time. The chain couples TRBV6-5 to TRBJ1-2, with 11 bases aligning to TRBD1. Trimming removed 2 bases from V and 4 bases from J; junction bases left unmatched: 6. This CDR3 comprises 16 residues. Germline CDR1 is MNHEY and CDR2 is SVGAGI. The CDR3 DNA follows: TGTGCCAGCAGTTACAAGGGACAGGGGGGAGGCTATGGCTACACCTTC. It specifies CASSYKGQGGGYGYTF.

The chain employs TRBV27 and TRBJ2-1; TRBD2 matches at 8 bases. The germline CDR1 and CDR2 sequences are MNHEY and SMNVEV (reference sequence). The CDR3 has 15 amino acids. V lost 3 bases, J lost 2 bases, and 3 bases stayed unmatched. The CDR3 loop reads CASSFTSGTYNEQFF. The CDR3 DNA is TGTGCCAGCAGTTTCACTAGCGGAACCTACAATGAGCAGTTCTTC.

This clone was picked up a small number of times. In nucleotides, the CDR3 is TGTGCCAGCAGCTCAGTAGCGGGAGGGACGGAGACCCAGTACTTC. It yields the protein CASSSVAGGTETQYF. The chain carries TRBV14 and TRBJ2-5; TRBD2 matches at 11 bases. Per germline, CDR1 SGHDN and CDR2 FVKESK. V gave up 5 bases and J gave up 5 bases; unmatched junction bases: 7. The CDR3 spans 15 residues.

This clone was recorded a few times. CDR3 residues: CAGTSWNGELFF. In DNA form, the CDR3 reads TGTGCCGGGACCTCTTGGAACGGGGAGCTGTTTTTT. This chain connects TRBV30 to TRBJ2-2; either TRBD1 or TRBD2 may supply D (5 bases each). The CDR3 runs to 12 residues. CDR1 is GTSNPN, CDR2 SVGIG, per germline (reference sequence). V was trimmed by 8 bases and J by 7 bases, leaving 14 bases between them. The complete variable domain, with remaining parts taken from reference TRBV30 and TRBJ2-2, reads SQTIHQWPATLVQPVGSPLSLECTVEGTSNPNLYWYRQAAGRGLQLLFYSVGIGQISSEVPQNLSASRPQDRQFILSSKKLLLSDSGFYLCAGTSWNGELFFGEGSRLTVL.

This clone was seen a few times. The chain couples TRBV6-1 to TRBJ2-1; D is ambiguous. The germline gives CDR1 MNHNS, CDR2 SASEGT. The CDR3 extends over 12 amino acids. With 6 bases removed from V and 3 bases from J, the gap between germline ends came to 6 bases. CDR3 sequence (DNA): TGTGCCAGCAGAAACAACTACAATGAGCAGTTCTTC. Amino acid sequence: CASRNNYNEQFF.

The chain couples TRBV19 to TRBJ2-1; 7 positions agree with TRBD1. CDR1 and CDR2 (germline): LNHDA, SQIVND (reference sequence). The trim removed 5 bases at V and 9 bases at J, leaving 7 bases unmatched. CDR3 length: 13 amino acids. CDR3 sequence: CASSVRQGFEQFF. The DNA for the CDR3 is TGTGCCAGTAGTGTTCGACAGGGTTTTGAGCAGTTCTTC. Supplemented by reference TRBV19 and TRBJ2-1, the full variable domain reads DGGITQSPKYLFRKEGQNVTLSCEQNLNHDAMYWYRQDPGQGLRLIYYSQIVNDFQKGDIAEGYSVSREKKESFPLTVTSAQKNPTAFYLCASSVRQGFEQFFGPGTRLTVL.

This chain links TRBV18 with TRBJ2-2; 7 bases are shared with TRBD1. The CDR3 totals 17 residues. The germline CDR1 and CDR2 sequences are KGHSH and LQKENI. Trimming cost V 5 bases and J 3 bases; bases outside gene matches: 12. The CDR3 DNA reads TGTGCCAGCTCATCGCGTGTCAAGGGGGCAGACACCGGGGAGCTGTTTTTT. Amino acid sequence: CASSSRVKGADTGELFF. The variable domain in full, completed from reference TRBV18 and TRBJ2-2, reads NAGVMQNPRHLVRRRGQEARLRCSPMKGHSHVYWYRQLPEEGLKFMVYLQKENIIDESGMPKERFSAEFPKEGPSILRIQQVVRGDSAAYFCASSSRVKGADTGELFFGEGSRLTVL.

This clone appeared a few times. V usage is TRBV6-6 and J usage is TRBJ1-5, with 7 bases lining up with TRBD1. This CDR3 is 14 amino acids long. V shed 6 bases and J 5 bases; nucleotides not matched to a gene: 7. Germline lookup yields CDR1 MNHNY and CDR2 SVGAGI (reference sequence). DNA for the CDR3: TGTGCCAGCAGCCTCGACAGGGAAGATCAGCCCCAGCATTTT. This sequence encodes CASSLDREDQPQHF.

CDR3 loop: CASSLGKGTGNTEAFF. The CDR3 nucleotides read TGTGCCAGCAGCTTAGGCAAGGGGACGGGGAACACTGAAGCTTTCTTT. V gene TRBV7-6 combines with J gene TRBJ1-1, with D maybe TRBD1 (5 bases). This CDR3 comprises 16 residues. Germline assignment: CDR1 SGHVS and CDR2 FNYEAQ. The ends were cut back, 1 base at V and 1 base at J, with 13 bases in the middle.

As DNA, the CDR3 is TGCGCCAGCAGCCAAGACACGACGTGGGAGACCCAGTACTTC. Its translation is CASSQDTTWETQYF. The chain joins TRBV4-1 to TRBJ2-5; D uncertain. The CDR3 is 14 residues long. V lost 0 bases to trimming and J lost 5 bases, with 10 bases between them. CDR1 MGHRA and CDR2 YSYEKL come from the germline V gene.

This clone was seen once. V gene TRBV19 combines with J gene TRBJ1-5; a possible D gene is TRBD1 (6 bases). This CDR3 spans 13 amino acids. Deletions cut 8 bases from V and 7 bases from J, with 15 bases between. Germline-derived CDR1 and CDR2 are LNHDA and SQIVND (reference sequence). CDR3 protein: CASSTGRGQPQHF. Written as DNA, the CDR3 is TGTGCCAGTTCAACAGGGCGGGGCCAGCCCCAGCATTTT.

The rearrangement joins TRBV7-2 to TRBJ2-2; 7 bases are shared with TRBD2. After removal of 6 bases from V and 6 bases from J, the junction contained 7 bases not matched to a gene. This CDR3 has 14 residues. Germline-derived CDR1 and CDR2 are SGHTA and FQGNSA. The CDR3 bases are TGTGCCAGCAGAAATAGCGGGTTCGCCGGGGAGCTGTTTTTT. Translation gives CASRNSGFAGELFF.

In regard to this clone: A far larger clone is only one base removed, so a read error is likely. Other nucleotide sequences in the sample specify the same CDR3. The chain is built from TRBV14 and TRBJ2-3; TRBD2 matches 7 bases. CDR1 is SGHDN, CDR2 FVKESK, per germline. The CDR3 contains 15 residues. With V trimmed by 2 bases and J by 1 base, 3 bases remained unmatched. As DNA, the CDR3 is TGTGCCAGCAGCCAACCAACTAGCGGCACAGATACGCAGTATTTT. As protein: CASSQPTSGTDTQYF.

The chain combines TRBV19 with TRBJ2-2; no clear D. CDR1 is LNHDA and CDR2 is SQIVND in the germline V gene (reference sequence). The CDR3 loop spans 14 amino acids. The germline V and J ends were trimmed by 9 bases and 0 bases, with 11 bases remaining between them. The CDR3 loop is CASDSRSNTGELFF. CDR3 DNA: TGTGCCAGCGATTCTAGATCGAACACCGGGGAGCTGTTTTTT. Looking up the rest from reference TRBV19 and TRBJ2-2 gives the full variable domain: DGGITQSPKYLFRKEGQNVTLSCEQNLNHDAMYWYRQDPGQGLRLIYYSQIVNDFQKGDIAEGYSVSREKKESFPLTVTSAQKNPTAFYLCASDSRSNTGELFFGEGSRLTVL.

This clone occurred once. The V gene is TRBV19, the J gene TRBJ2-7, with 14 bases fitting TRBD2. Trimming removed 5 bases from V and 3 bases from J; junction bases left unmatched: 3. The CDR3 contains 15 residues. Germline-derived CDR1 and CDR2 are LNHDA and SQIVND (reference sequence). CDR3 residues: CASSFGLAGGYEQYF. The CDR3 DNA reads TGTGCCAGTAGTTTTGGACTAGCGGGAGGCTACGAGCAGTACTTC.

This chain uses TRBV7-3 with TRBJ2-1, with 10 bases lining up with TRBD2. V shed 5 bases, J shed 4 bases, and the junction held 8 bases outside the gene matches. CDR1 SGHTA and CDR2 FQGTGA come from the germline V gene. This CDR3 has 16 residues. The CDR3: CASSQGLAGAYNEQFF. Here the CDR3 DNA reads TGTGCCAGCAGCCAGGGGCTAGCGGGGGCATACAATGAGCAGTTCTTC.

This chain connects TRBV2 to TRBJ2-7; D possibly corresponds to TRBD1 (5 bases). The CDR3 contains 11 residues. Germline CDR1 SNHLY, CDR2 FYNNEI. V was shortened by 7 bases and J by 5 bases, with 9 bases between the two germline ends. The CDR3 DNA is TGTGCCAGCAAGGGGCTAGACGAGCAGTACTTC. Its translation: CASKGLDEQYF.

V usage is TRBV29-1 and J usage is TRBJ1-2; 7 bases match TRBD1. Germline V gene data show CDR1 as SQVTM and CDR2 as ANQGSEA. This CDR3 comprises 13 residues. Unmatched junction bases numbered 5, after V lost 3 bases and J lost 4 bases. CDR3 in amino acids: CSVERGPVYGYTF. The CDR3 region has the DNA TGCAGCGTTGAGAGGGGGCCGGTCTATGGCTACACCTTC.

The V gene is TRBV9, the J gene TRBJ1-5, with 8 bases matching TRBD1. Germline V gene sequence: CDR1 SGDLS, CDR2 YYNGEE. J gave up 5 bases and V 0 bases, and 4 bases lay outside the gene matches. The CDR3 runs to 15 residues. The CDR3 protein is CASSVDGTGYQPQHF. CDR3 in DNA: TGTGCCAGCAGCGTAGACGGGACAGGTTATCAGCCCCAGCATTTT.

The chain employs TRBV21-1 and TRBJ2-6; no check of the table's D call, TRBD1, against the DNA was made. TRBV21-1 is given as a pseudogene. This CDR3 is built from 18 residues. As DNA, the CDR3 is TGTGCCAGCAGCAACATAAAAGACAGGGTACCTGGGGCCAACGTCCTGACTTTC. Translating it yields CASSNIKDRVPGANVLTF.

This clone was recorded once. The CDR3 sequence is CASSWGTDYVIGYTF. Here the CDR3 DNA reads TGTGCCAGCAGCTGGGGGACGGACTATGTGATAGGCTACACCTTC. This chain connects TRBV5-6 to TRBJ1-2, with D possibly matching TRBD1 (5 bases). Germline lookup yields CDR1 SGHDT and CDR2 YYEEEE. The ends were cut back, 3 bases at V and 8 bases at J, with 20 bases in the middle. The CDR3 sequence is 15 residues long.

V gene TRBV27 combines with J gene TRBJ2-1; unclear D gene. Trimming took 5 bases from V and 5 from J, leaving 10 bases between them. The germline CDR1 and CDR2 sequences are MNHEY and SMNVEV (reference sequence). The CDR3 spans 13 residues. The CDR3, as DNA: TGTGCCAGCAGTAGGTTGGGTGACAATGAGCAGTTCTTC. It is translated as CASSRLGDNEQFF.

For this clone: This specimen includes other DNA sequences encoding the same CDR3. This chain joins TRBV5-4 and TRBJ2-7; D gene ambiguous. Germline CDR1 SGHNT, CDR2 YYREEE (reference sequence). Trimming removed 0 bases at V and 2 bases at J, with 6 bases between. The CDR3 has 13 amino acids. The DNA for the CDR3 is TGTGCCAGCAGCTTGGACACGACCTACGAGCAGTACTTC. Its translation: CASSLDTTYEQYF. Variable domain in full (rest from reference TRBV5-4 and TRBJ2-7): ETGVTQSPTHLIKTRGQQVTLRCSSQSGHNTVSWYQQALGQGPQFIFQYYREEENGRGNFPPRFSGLQFPNYSSELNVNALELDDSALYLCASSLDTTYEQYFGPGTRLTVT.

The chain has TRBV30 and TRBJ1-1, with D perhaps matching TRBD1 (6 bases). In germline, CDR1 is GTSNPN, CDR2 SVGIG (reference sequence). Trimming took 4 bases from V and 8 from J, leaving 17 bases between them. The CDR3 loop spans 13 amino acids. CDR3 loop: CAWIKTWTAEAFF. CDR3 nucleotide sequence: TGTGCCTGGATCAAGACCTGGACAGCGGAAGCTTTCTTT.

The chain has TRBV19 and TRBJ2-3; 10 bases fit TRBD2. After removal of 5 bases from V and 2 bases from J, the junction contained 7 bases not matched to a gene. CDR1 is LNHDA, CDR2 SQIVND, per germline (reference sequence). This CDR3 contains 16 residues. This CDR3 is CASSFLAGVTTDTQYF. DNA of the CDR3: TGTGCCAGTAGTTTTCTAGCGGGAGTTACCACAGATACGCAGTATTTT.

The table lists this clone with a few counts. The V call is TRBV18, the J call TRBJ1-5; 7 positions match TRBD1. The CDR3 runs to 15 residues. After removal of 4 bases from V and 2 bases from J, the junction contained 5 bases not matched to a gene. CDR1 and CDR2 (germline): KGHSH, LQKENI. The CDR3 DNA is TGTGCCAGCTCACAGGAAGGGGGCCGCAATCAGCCCCAGCATTTT. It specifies CASSQEGGRNQPQHF.

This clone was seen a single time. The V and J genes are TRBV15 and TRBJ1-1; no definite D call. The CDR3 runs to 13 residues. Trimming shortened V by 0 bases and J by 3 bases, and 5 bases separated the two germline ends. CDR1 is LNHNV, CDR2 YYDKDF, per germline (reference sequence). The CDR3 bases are TGTGCCACCAGCAGAGATCTGGACACTGAAGCTTTCTTT. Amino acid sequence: CATSRDLDTEAFF.

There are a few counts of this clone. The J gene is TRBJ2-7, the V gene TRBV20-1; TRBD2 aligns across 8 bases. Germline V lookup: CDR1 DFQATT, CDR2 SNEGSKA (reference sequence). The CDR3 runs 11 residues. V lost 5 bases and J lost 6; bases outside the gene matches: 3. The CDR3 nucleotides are TGCAGTGCTGGACTAGCAGCCGAGCAGTACTTC. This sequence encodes CSAGLAAEQYF.

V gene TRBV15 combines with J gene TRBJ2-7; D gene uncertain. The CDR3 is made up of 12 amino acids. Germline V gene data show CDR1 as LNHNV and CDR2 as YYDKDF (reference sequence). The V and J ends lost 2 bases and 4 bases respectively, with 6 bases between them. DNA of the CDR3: TGTGCCACCAGCAGACTGGGGTACGAGCAGTACTTC. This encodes CATSRLGYEQYF.

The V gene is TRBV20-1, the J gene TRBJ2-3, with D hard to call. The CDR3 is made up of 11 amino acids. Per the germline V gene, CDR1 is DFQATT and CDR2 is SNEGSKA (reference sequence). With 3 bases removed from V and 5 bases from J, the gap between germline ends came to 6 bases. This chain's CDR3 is CSASDLDTQYF. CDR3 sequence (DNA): TGCAGTGCTAGTGATCTAGATACGCAGTATTTT.

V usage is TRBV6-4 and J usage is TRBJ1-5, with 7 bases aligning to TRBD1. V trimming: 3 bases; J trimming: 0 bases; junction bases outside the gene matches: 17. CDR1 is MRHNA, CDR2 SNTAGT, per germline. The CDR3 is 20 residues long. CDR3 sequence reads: CASSEQPTIDRDYSNQPQHF. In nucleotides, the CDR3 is TGTGCCAGCAGTGAACAACCGACAATCGACAGGGACTATAGCAATCAGCCCCAGCATTTT.